This TCR beta chain emerged from a study of identical twins. Study observations and caveats: Out-of-frame alpha sequences common to twins were enriched for low generation probability. In cord blood, abundant beta clonotypes had fewer insertions; memory showed no trend.

On this clonotype itself: The antigen is undetermined.

Addition of a universal primer site occurred through template switching, and cDNA carried unique molecular identifiers. TCRdb fed the 5' RACE reads into MiXCR, producing one record per CDR3 protein. The sample holds about 300,000 distinct CDR3 sequences, roughly an eighth seen once. The same sample was also used in a study of yellow fever vaccine responses in identical twins.

The receptor was isolated from a woman between 18 and 29 years old in good health. Specimen: CD8+ T cells sorted from blood.

CDR3 DNA: TGCAGTGCTAGTTCCAGCGGGGGTTGGAATGAGCAGTTCTTC. This sequence encodes CSASSSGGWNEQFF. This chain links TRBV20-1 with TRBJ2-1; TRBD2 agrees at 8 bases. The trim removed 3 bases at V and 7 bases at J, leaving 8 bases unmatched. This CDR3 comprises 14 residues. Germline V gene lookup returns CDR1 DFQATT and CDR2 SNEGSKA (reference sequence).